The 32 T cell receptor beta chains below come from one sample, sequenced in a study of OX40 agonist ivuxolimab in advanced cancers. Profiling relied on immunoSEQ multiplex PCR, and the TCRdb table lists in-frame clones only, not all of them. The table has around 15,000 clones, about 77% seen once; the top ten hold around 12%. The sample in question was CD4+ or CD8+ T cells sorted from blood, obtained in a trial of the OX40 agonist ivuxolimab. These receptors were obtained from an adult with an advanced solid tumor such as melanoma, head and neck, liver or kidney cancer.

The chain has TRBV11-3 and TRBJ2-3; no clear D. Germline V gene sequence: CDR1 SGHNT, CDR2 YENEEA. The CDR3 extends over 12 amino acids. The V end lost 4 bases, the J end lost 3 bases, and 5 bases lay between the germline ends. The CDR3 DNA follows: TGTGCCAGCAGCTCCCGGACAGATACGCAGTATTTT. Translation gives CASSSRTDTQYF.

This clone occurred once. The chain links TRBV11-3 to TRBJ1-1, with no clear D. V lost 5 bases and J lost 5, with 9 bases in between. Germline CDR1 is SGHNT and CDR2 is YENEEA. This CDR3 comprises 12 residues. The DNA of the CDR3 is TGTGCCAGCAGCCGCTGGGGAACTGAAGCTTTCTTT. Amino acids: CASSRWGTEAFF.

The sample holds one count of this clone. The chain uses TRBV6-5 and TRBJ1-2; weak D call: TRBD1 (6 bases). V was cut by 10 bases and J by 4 bases, with 13 bases left in between. Germline CDR1 reads MNHEY; CDR2 reads SVGAGI. CDR3 length: 12 residues. CDR3 in DNA: TGTGCCACCCTCAGGGGCCTCTATGGCTACACCTTC. Translated: CATLRGLYGYTF.

The gene calls are TRBV6-5 and TRBJ2-7, with 7 bases fitting TRBD1. Trimming cost V 6 bases and J 3 bases; bases outside gene matches: 8. Germline V gene sequence: CDR1 MNHEY, CDR2 SVGAGI. This CDR3 is 14 amino acids long. The DNA for the CDR3 is TGTGCCAGCAGCTTTCGGGACAGCAACTACGAGCAGTACTTC. Translated, it gives CASSFRDSNYEQYF.

In this sample, this clone turned up a few times. V gene TRBV2 combines with J gene TRBJ2-7, with 11 bases aligning to TRBD1. After removal of 2 bases from V and 6 bases from J, the junction contained 6 bases not matched to a gene. The CDR3 length is 15 residues. CDR1 and CDR2 (germline): SNHLY, FYNNEI. CDR3: CASSEPRTGGSEQYF. In DNA, the CDR3 is TGTGCCAGCAGTGAACCTCGGACAGGGGGCAGCGAGCAGTACTTC. Drawing the rest from reference TRBV2 and TRBJ2-7, the complete variable domain is EPEVTQTPSHQVTQMGQEVILRCVPISNHLYFYWYRQILGQKVEFLVSFYNNEISEKSEIFDDQFSVERPDGSNFTLKIRSTKLEDSAMYFCASSEPRTGGSEQYFGPGTRLTVT.

The gene calls are TRBV5-4 and TRBJ2-7, with 8 nucleotides matching TRBD1. The germline CDR1 and CDR2 sequences are SGHNT and YYREEE (reference sequence). J lost 2 bases, V lost 7 bases, and 5 bases had no gene match. The CDR3 contains 13 residues. The CDR3 DNA reads as TGTGCCAGCGCGAACAGGGGGGCCTACGAGCAGTACTTC. It yields the protein CASANRGAYEQYF.

This clone showed up just once. This rearrangement joins TRBV7-9 to TRBJ2-7; D not resolved. Between the trimmed V and J ends, which lost 5 bases and 2 bases, there was a span of 10 bases. The germline V gene encodes CDR1 SEHNR and CDR2 FQNEAQ (reference sequence). The CDR3 has 13 residues. The CDR3, as DNA: TGTGCCAGCAGCGCTGACTCGACCTACGAGCAGTACTTC. Amino acids: CASSADSTYEQYF.

The DNA for the CDR3 is TGTGCCAGCAGTGGGGTTGAGCAGTTCTTC. Translation gives CASSGVEQFF. The chain joins TRBV2 to TRBJ2-1; no definite D call. From germline, CDR1 is SNHLY and CDR2 FYNNEI. The CDR3 is made up of 10 amino acids. Trimming left V 4 bases short and J 9 bases short, with 4 bases between.

The V gene is TRBV27, the J gene TRBJ1-2; D may be TRBD1 (6 bases). This CDR3 region has 13 residues. Per germline, CDR1 MNHEY and CDR2 SMNVEV (reference sequence). V was pared by 2 bases and J by 6 bases, with 10 bases between. The CDR3 sequence: CASSLLQGHGYTF. The CDR3 nucleotides read TGTGCCAGCAGTTTACTTCAGGGGCATGGCTACACCTTC.

This clone has more than one count but fewer than ten. This rearrangement joins TRBV2 to TRBJ2-7, with D perhaps matching TRBD1 or TRBD2 (6 bases each). This CDR3 comprises 12 residues. The germline V gene encodes CDR1 SNHLY and CDR2 FYNNEI. Between the trimmed V and J ends, which lost 10 bases and 2 bases, there was a span of 12 bases. CDR3 protein: CATGGHPYEQYF. The DNA for the CDR3 is TGTGCCACCGGGGGACATCCCTACGAGCAGTACTTC.

The rearrangement links TRBV6-5 to TRBJ2-1, with 9 bases fitting TRBD2. CDR1 is MNHEY and CDR2 is SVGAGI in the germline V gene. J was trimmed by 8 bases and V by 0 bases; bases with no gene match: 5. The CDR3 loop spans 15 amino acids. CDR3 loop: CASSYSGGGAYEQFF. The DNA for the CDR3 is TGTGCCAGCAGTTACTCTGGCGGGGGGGCTTATGAGCAGTTCTTC.

Written as DNA, the CDR3 is TGTGCCAGCAGCTCCGAGCGGGACAGGGGAGGCGACGAGCAGTACTTC. It translates to CASSSERDRGGDEQYF. This chain uses TRBV7-8 with TRBJ2-7; 10 nucleotides line up with TRBD1. Germline CDR1 SGHVS, CDR2 FQNEAQ. There are 16 residues in the CDR3. The junction had 11 bases not matched to a gene; V was cut back by 4 bases and J by 5 bases.

The chain has TRBV11-3 and TRBJ2-3; a possible D gene is TRBD2 (5 bases). CDR1 SGHNT and CDR2 YENEEA come from the germline V gene. The V and J ends lost 5 bases and 1 base respectively, with 13 bases between them. The CDR3 is made up of 15 amino acids. The DNA for the CDR3 is TGTGCCAGCAGCACAGAGGGAGATGGCACAGATACGCAGTATTTT. This sequence encodes CASSTEGDGTDTQYF.

The chain couples TRBV5-6 to TRBJ2-3; tentative D call: TRBD2 (5 bases). Trimming left V 3 bases short and J 3 bases short, with 11 bases between. The length of the CDR3 is 14 residues. Germline values: CDR1 SGHDT, CDR2 YYEEEE. CDR3 nucleotides: TGTGCCAGCAGCTCTGCGGACTTGACAGATACGCAGTATTTT. Translated, it gives CASSSADLTDTQYF.

V gene TRBV6-1 combines with J gene TRBJ2-7; D unclear. Trimming took off 0 bases at V and 4 bases at J, with 10 bases between the two ends. Germline CDR1 is MNHNS and CDR2 is SASEGT. This CDR3 is 14 amino acids long. As DNA, the CDR3 is TGTGCCAGCAGTGAAGCGACCGTCTTATACGAGCAGTACTTC. Residues: CASSEATVLYEQYF.

J is TRBJ1-4 and V is TRBV9; D might be TRBD1 (5 bases). Looked up from germline, CDR1 is SGDLS and CDR2 is YYNGEE. Trimming left V 3 bases short and J 2 bases short, with 11 bases between. The CDR3 totals 15 residues. The CDR3 nucleotides are TGTGCCAGCAGCGCCTCACGGGGGACTAATGAAAAACTGTTTTTT. Translated, it gives CASSASRGTNEKLFF.

The chain links TRBV4-1 to TRBJ2-2; D tentatively reads TRBD1 or TRBD2 (5 bases each). From germline, CDR1 is MGHRA and CDR2 YSYEKL. V was clipped by 4 bases and J by 7 bases, with 13 bases between them. The length of the CDR3 is 14 residues. CDR3 loop: CASSLSRDGGELFF. DNA for the CDR3: TGCGCCAGCAGCCTGTCCAGGGACGGCGGGGAGCTGTTTTTT.

The chain uses TRBV4-2 and TRBJ2-1; TRBD2 aligns across 12 bases. The CDR3 extends over 15 amino acids. Germline CDR1 LGHNA, CDR2 YNFKEQ. Unmatched junction bases numbered 7, after V lost 5 bases and J lost 8 bases. The CDR3 bases are TGTGCCAGCAGCTTTCCGGGACTAGCGGGTGATGAGCAGTTCTTC. Encoded protein: CASSFPGLAGDEQFF.

V is TRBV7-9 and J is TRBJ1-2, with D uncertain. Trimming removed 1 base at V and 4 bases at J, with 10 bases between. Germline values: CDR1 SEHNR, CDR2 FQNEAQ (reference sequence). The CDR3 totals 14 residues. CDR3 in DNA: TGTGCCAGCAGCTTAGTAAGTGGAGCCTATGGCTACACCTTC. It codes for CASSLVSGAYGYTF.

V usage is TRBV27 and J usage is TRBJ2-3, with D perhaps being TRBD1 or TRBD2 (6 bases each). This CDR3 region has 17 residues. V was pared by 5 bases and J by 4 bases, with 22 bases between. The V gene's germline CDR1 is MNHEY and CDR2 SMNVEV (reference sequence). The CDR3 DNA is TGTGCCAGCAGTCCCTCGAGGGGGGAGGCCCGACCAGATACGCAGTATTTT. This encodes CASSPSRGEARPDTQYF.

The chain is built from TRBV9 and TRBJ2-7; D is undetermined. Trimming took off 0 bases at V and 0 bases at J, with 10 bases between the two ends. Germline V gives CDR1 SGDLS, CDR2 YYNGEE. This CDR3 has 15 residues. CDR3 protein: CASSVASDGSYEQYF. The CDR3 DNA reads TGTGCCAGCAGCGTAGCAAGCGACGGCTCCTACGAGCAGTACTTC.

This clone is a singleton in its sample. The chain combines TRBV5-4 with TRBJ2-7; 10 positions agree with TRBD2. CDR1 is SGHNT and CDR2 is YYREEE in the germline V gene (reference sequence). This CDR3 comprises 15 residues. Unmatched junction bases numbered 8, after V lost 5 bases and J lost 3 bases. CDR3 nucleotides: TGTGCCAGCAGTGAATCTAGCGGGGGCTACTACGAGCAGTACTTC. Amino acid sequence: CASSESSGGYYEQYF.

The chain uses TRBV27 and TRBJ2-7; D possibly corresponds to TRBD1 (6 bases). This CDR3 is 14 amino acids long. Trimming left V 2 bases short and J 6 bases short, with 14 bases between. Germline assignment: CDR1 MNHEY and CDR2 SMNVEV (reference sequence). The CDR3 loop reads CASSLRDTLAEQYF. The DNA for the CDR3 is TGTGCCAGCAGTTTACGGGACACCCTCGCCGAGCAGTACTTC.

This clone has just a few counts. The chain employs TRBV11-3 and TRBJ2-7, with 7 bases lining up with TRBD1. V was pared by 4 bases and J by 5 bases, with 8 bases of the junction left unmatched. The CDR3 runs to 14 residues. Germline values: CDR1 SGHNT, CDR2 YENEEA. The CDR3 DNA reads as TGTGCCAGCAGCTCTCGACAGGGCTTCCACGAGCAGTACTTC. Protein product: CASSSRQGFHEQYF. Full variable domain (missing parts from reference TRBV11-3 and TRBJ2-7): EAGVVQSPRYKIIEKKQPVAFWCNPISGHNTLYWYLQNLGQGPELLIRYENEEAVDDSQLPKDRFSAERLKGVDSTLKIQPAELGDSAVYLCASSSRQGFHEQYFGPGTRLTVT.

This clone was counted between two and nine times. The chain couples TRBV4-2 to TRBJ2-1; maybe TRBD2 (6 bases). V was cut by 0 bases and J by 8 bases, with 17 bases left in between. In germline, CDR1 is LGHNA, CDR2 YNFKEQ. The CDR3 contains 16 residues. CDR3 coding DNA: TGTGCCAGCAGCCAAGATAGGGAGGTACGGGGAGATGAGCAGTTCTTC. It encodes CASSQDREVRGDEQFF.

The chain uses TRBV10-1 and TRBJ1-4; the match to TRBD1 covers 8 bases. Trimming at V came to 0 bases and at J to 7 bases, leaving 16 bases not matched to a gene. The CDR3 runs 19 residues. Germline lookup yields CDR1 WNHNN and CDR2 SYGVQD (reference sequence). The CDR3 DNA reads as TGCGCCAGCAGTGAGTCAAATCAGCGGAAGGCAGGGGGCGGTGAAAAACTGTTTTTT. Its translation is CASSESNQRKAGGGEKLFF.

In its sample, this clone was seen a few times. V and J are TRBV13 and TRBJ2-3; possible D gene TRBD1, 6 bases. Trimming pared 5 bases from V and 0 bases from J, leaving 12 bases between. This CDR3 contains 15 residues. CDR1 is PRHDT, CDR2 FYEKMQ, per germline (reference sequence). The CDR3 sequence is CASSDHRASTDTQYF. DNA of the CDR3: TGTGCCAGCAGCGACCACAGGGCCAGCACAGATACGCAGTATTTT. The entire variable domain, with the rest obtained from reference TRBV13 and TRBJ2-3, is as follows: AAGVIQSPRHLIKEKRETATLKCYPIPRHDTVYWYQQGPGQDPQFLISFYEKMQSDKGSIPDRFSAQQFSDYHSELNMSSLELGDSALYFCASSDHRASTDTQYFGPGTRLTVL.

This chain joins TRBV11-3 and TRBJ1-1; 7 bases line up with TRBD1. The germline gives CDR1 SGHNT, CDR2 YENEEA. The junction had 10 bases not matched to a gene; V was cut back by 1 base and J by 2 bases. The CDR3 has 17 residues. The CDR3 loop is CASSLGWETGINTEAFF. The CDR3, as DNA: TGTGCCAGCAGCTTAGGATGGGAGACAGGGATTAACACTGAAGCTTTCTTT.

The chain joins TRBV7-6 to TRBJ2-2; tentatively, D is TRBD1 or TRBD2 (6 bases each). The CDR3 has 14 residues. Trimming cost V 0 bases and J 6 bases, with 8 bases left between them. The V gene's germline CDR1 is SGHVS and CDR2 FNYEAQ. This chain's CDR3 is CASSLAGGPGELFF. DNA for the CDR3: TGTGCCAGCAGCTTAGCGGGGGGCCCCGGGGAGCTGTTTTTT.

The chain links TRBV30 to TRBJ1-3, with no clear D. Germline V gene sequence: CDR1 GTSNPN, CDR2 SVGIG (reference sequence). The V and J ends lost 4 bases and 4 bases respectively, with 8 bases between them. The CDR3 sequence is 12 residues long. CDR3 sequence (DNA): TGTGCCTGGAAGGCAGCCGGAAACACCATATATTTT. Translating it yields CAWKAAGNTIYF.

This clone is judged medium-sized. The rearrangement joins TRBV6-1 to TRBJ1-3; D uncertain. Germline CDR1 reads MNHNS; CDR2 reads SASEGT. V dropped 6 bases and J dropped 5 bases, with 5 bases sitting between them. This CDR3 has 11 amino acids. The CDR3 region is CASSPRNTIYF. CDR3 coding DNA: TGTGCCAGCAGCCCTAGAAACACCATATATTTT.

This chain uses TRBV11-3 with TRBJ1-1, with 7 bases identical to TRBD1. CDR3 length equals 12 residues. CDR1 is SGHNT, CDR2 YENEEA, per germline. V dropped 8 bases and J dropped 6; count of bases not matched to a gene: 6. The CDR3 DNA reads as TGTGCCAGCTCAGGGGGAAGGCCTGAAGCTTTCTTT. This gives the protein CASSGGRPEAFF.